Reported below is one T cell receptor beta chain. The antigen remains undetermined. Data came from immunoSEQ multiplex PCR; TCRdb stores just in-frame clones and leaves some out. Of 43,000 or so clones listed, 85% to 95% were seen once; the top ten hold roughly 2.3%. As for time point: week 35, safety follow-up. What each vaccine dose contained was 300 ug of mutant IDH1 20-mer peptide, accompanied by topical imiquimod. The sample originates from a study of a mutant IDH1 vaccine in newly diagnosed glioma. Overall study context: Vaccinations were initiated 4-6 weeks following radiotherapy alone, or were given together with temozolomide cycles.

V shed 6 bases and J 15 bases; nucleotides not matched to a gene: 7. Per germline, CDR1 LNHNV and CDR2 YYDKDF (reference sequence). This CDR3 contains 11 residues. The gene calls are TRBV15 and TRBJ2-1; 8 nucleotides agree with TRBD2. The sequence was collected from a man between 45 and 60 years old with glioma. Sequencing used PBMCs, obtained from a glioma patient whose treatment included an IDH1 peptide vaccine. CDR3 sequence: CATRATGGGFF. The CDR3 DNA sequence: TGTGCCACCAGGGCGACCGGGGGGGGGTTCTTC. The full variable domain, rest sourced from reference TRBV15 and TRBJ2-1, is DAMVIQNPRYQVTQFGKPVTLSCSQTLNHNVMYWYQQKSSQAPKLLFHYYDKDFNNEADTPDNFQSRRPNTSFCFLDIRSPGLGDTAMYLCATRATGGGFFGPGTRLTVL.